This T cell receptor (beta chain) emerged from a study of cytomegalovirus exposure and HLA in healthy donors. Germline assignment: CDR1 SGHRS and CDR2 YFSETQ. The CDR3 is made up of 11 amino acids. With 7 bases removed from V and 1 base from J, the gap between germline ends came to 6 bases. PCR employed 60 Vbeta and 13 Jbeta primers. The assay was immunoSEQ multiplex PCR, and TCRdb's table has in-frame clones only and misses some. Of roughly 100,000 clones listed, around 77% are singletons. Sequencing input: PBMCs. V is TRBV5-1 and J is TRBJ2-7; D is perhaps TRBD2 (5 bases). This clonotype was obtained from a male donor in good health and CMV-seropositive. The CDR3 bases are TGCGCCAGCGGGAGTTCCTACGAGCAGTACTTC. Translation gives CASGSSYEQYF.